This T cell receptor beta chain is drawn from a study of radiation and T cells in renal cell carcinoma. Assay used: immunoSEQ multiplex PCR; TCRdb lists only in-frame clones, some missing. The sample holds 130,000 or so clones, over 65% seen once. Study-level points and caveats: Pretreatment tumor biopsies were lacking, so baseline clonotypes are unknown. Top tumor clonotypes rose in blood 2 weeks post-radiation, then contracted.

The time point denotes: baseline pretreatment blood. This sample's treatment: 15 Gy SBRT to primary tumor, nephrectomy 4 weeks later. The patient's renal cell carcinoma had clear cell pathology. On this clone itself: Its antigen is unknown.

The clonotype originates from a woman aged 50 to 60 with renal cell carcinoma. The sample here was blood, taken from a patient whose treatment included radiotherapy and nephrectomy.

The CDR3 DNA sequence: TGTGCCAGCTCAGGACGAACAGCCGAAGCCCAGCATTTT. Its translation is CASSGRTAEAQHF. The rearrangement joins TRBV18 to TRBJ1-5; no reliable D call. The CDR3 has 13 amino acids. Trimming cost V 5 bases and J 11 bases, with 16 bases left between them. Germline V lookup: CDR1 KGHSH, CDR2 LQKENI.